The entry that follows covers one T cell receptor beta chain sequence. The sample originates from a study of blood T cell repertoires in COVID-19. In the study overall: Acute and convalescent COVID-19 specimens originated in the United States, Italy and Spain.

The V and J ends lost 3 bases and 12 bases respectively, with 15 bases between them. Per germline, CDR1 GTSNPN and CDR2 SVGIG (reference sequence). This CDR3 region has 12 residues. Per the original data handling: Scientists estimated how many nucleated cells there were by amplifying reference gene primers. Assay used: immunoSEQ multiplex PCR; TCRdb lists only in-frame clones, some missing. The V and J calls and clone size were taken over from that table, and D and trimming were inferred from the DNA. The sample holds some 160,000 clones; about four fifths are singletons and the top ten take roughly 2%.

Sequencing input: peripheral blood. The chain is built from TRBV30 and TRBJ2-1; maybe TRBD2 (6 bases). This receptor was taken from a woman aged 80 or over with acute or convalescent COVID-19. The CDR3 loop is CAWSGDSRLQFF. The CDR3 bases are TGTGCCTGGAGCGGGGACTCGAGATTGCAGTTCTTC.